The clone carrying this T cell receptor (beta chain) was seen at least ten times. What it binds is unknown. Preparation of the TCRbeta library used unique molecular identifiers. TCRdb re-called the PCR reads through MiXCR, storing one row per CDR3 protein. The sample lists 700,000 or so distinct CDR3 sequences; about an eighth were seen once. The data belong to a study of T-cell reconstitution after alpha-beta-depleted transplantation in children. General observations from the study: From surviving recipient T cells and thymic progenitors came the high day-60 TCRbeta diversity observed in some patients.

The input for sequencing was PBMCs, taken before TCRalphabeta/CD19-depleted stem cell transplant. This sequence originates from a girl aged 2 to 10 with congenital amegakaryocytic thrombocytopenia, due to receive a stem cell transplant.

The DNA for the CDR3 is TGTGCCAGCAACCCATGGTGGGGGGCTACCTACGAGCAGTACTTC. It encodes CASNPWWGATYEQYF. The chain has TRBV4-2 and TRBJ2-7; D is perhaps TRBD1 or TRBD2 (6 bases each). Germline lookup yields CDR1 LGHNA and CDR2 YNFKEQ. V lost 7 bases and J 2 bases, leaving 18 bases between the germline ends. The CDR3 is 15 amino acids.